This T cell receptor (beta chain) was observed in a study of TIL therapy for anti-PD-1-resistant metastatic lung cancer. Overall study: Tumors had a median PD-L1 proportion score of 6%.

CDR3 length: 15 residues. The germline V gene encodes CDR1 LNHDA and CDR2 SQIVND (reference sequence). With 5 bases clipped from V and 5 bases from J, the junction kept 10 bases outside the gene matches. The study, taken as a whole, reports: Many TIL product clones were absent from baseline tumor, suggesting clonal contraction. The cohort had more treatment-naive, never-smoker and oncogene-addicted patients than typical.

Stated time point: pre-treatment sample, taken before nivolumab and TIL therapy. The tumor samples were excised metastases, mostly pleural nodules or supraclavicular lymph nodes. The libraries were made with immunoSEQ v3. TCRdb keeps only in-frame clones here, not all; method: immunoSEQ multiplex PCR. The sample holds about 10,000 clones, 56% seen once. A word on this clone: Its antigen remains unidentified.

The V and J genes are TRBV19 and TRBJ2-7; 9 nucleotides line up with TRBD1. This sequence originates from a person aged 25-80 years with non-small cell lung cancer. The input for sequencing was tumor tissue, taken at baseline. The CDR3 reads CASSRLGTGSNEQYF. In DNA form, the CDR3 reads TGTGCCAGTAGTCGCTTGGGGACAGGGTCGAACGAGCAGTACTTC.